The T cell receptor (beta chain) described here comes from a study of T-cell memory formation after mild COVID-19. The overall study: Clustering of TCRs was largely donor specific. Study conclusions and caveats: Later expanders leaned CD4+, whereas clones that contracted between day 15 and 85 were balanced CD4/CD8. Clones that contracted clustered mainly in CM and EM if CD4+ and in EMRA if CD8+.

On this clonotype: What it recognizes is unknown.

MiXCR was run by TCRdb on the 5' RACE reads, yielding one entry per CDR3 protein. The sample holds 300,000 to 400,000 distinct CDR3 sequences; 10% to 15% are singletons and the top ten take about a fifth. Germline V gene data show CDR1 as SEHNR and CDR2 as FQNEAQ (reference sequence). Trimming cost V 6 bases and J 5 bases; bases outside gene matches: 6. The CDR3 extends over 14 amino acids. This clonotype was obtained from a man aged 18-30 years who had mild COVID-19 (a few samples of this study predate the infection). Cell type and time point are not known. The V call is TRBV7-9, the J call TRBJ2-2, with 7 bases fitting TRBD1. The sequenced sample consisted of PBMCs or a T cell subset sorted from them (not recorded which). The CDR3 DNA reads as TGTGCCAGCAGTCGACAGGGAGAAACCGGGGAGCTGTTTTTT. It is translated as CASSRQGETGELFF.